Below, 11 T cell receptor beta chains from the same sample are listed, as sequenced in a study of response to subunit inactivated influenza vaccine. TCRdb passed the RT-PCR reads through MiXCR, listing each CDR3 protein once. The sample comprises about 540,000 distinct CDR3 sequences, roughly 25% of which are singletons, and under 3.5% rests with the top ten. These data are also associated with another study on T cells expressing NK-cell markers. Turning to that study: In generating TCR beta cDNA, 5'RACE template switching with UMIs was used.

The specimen was CD4+ T cells sorted from PBMCs, collected roughly 12 days after vaccination. The receptor set was obtained from a man aged 45-65 years who received an inactivated influenza vaccine.

This clonotype showed up just a few times. This chain links TRBV20-1 with TRBJ2-5; possibly TRBD1 for D (5 bases). With 0 bases removed from V and 2 bases from J, the gap between germline ends came to 16 bases. The germline V gene encodes CDR1 DFQATT and CDR2 SNEGSKA (reference sequence). This CDR3 has 16 amino acids. The CDR3 sequence: CSARDLRLGLQETQYF. The CDR3 DNA follows: TGCAGTGCTAGAGATCTTAGGTTGGGGCTTCAAGAGACCCAGTACTTC.

This clonotype has a count of ten or more. The rearrangement uses TRBV7-2 and TRBJ2-5, with TRBD2 as a possible D gene (5 bases). Between the trimmed V and J ends, which lost 1 base and 5 bases, there was a span of 11 bases. Germline V gives CDR1 SGHTA, CDR2 FQGNSA. This CDR3 has 14 amino acids. The CDR3 nucleotides read TGTGCCAGCAGCTTAGTCACGGGAATGGAGACCCAGTACTTC. Translated, it gives CASSLVTGMETQYF.

Only a few counts were recorded for this clonotype. This rearrangement joins TRBV14 to TRBJ2-5, with TRBD1 matching 7 bases. This CDR3 is built from 15 residues. The germline gives CDR1 SGHDN, CDR2 FVKESK. V lost 4 bases and J lost 2; bases outside the gene matches: 7. CDR3 nucleotide sequence: TGTGCCAGCAGCCCGGGACAGCCTATTCAAGAGACCCAGTACTTC. It is translated as CASSPGQPIQETQYF.

The chain joins TRBV7-8 to TRBJ2-7; 7 bases line up with TRBD1. The CDR3 sequence is 15 residues long. Trimming removed 1 base from V and 7 bases from J; junction bases left unmatched: 10. The germline gives CDR1 SGHVS, CDR2 FQNEAQ. The CDR3, as DNA: TGTGCCAGCAGCTTAGATCAGGGGGTGGTTTGGGAGCAGTACTTC. This codes for CASSLDQGVVWEQYF.

This clonotype was seen at least ten times. The V gene is TRBV12-3 or TRBV12-4, the J gene TRBJ1-3; D remains unclear. Trimming took 6 bases from V and 0 from J, leaving 6 bases between them. This CDR3 contains 13 residues. The CDR3 nucleotides read TGTGCCAGCAGGGACTTCTCTGGAAACACCATATATTTT. Protein product: CASRDFSGNTIYF.

This clonotype has more than one count but fewer than ten. This chain joins TRBV5-1 and TRBJ2-7, with D possibly being TRBD2 (5 bases). CDR3 length: 15 residues. Germline CDR1 reads SGHRS; CDR2 reads YFSETQ. V was trimmed by 3 bases and J by 5 bases, leaving 18 bases between them. Here the CDR3 DNA reads TGCGCCAGCAGCTCCGGGCTCCAAAGGGAGAACGAGCAGTACTTC. Residues: CASSSGLQRENEQYF.

The V call is TRBV27, the J call TRBJ2-7; D may be TRBD2 (6 bases). CDR1 and CDR2 (germline): MNHEY, SMNVEV (reference sequence). This CDR3 has 10 amino acids. The V gene lost 8 bases and the J gene lost 4 bases, with 6 bases spanning the gap. CDR3: CASGTYEQYF. In DNA form, the CDR3 reads TGTGCCAGCGGGACTTACGAGCAGTACTTC.

Many counts were recorded for this clonotype. The chain combines TRBV12-3 or TRBV12-4 with TRBJ1-1; D not resolved. The V and J ends lost 2 bases and 0 bases respectively, with 1 base between them. This CDR3 has 12 amino acids. DNA for the CDR3: TGTGCCAGCAGTTTACTGAACACTGAAGCTTTCTTT. Translation: CASSLLNTEAFF.

The chain has TRBV7-2 and TRBJ1-2, with D maybe TRBD1 (6 bases). CDR1 is SGHTA and CDR2 is FQGNSA in the germline V gene. The CDR3 loop spans 13 amino acids. The ends were cut back, 5 bases at V and 7 bases at J, with 14 bases in the middle. The CDR3 DNA is TGTGCCAGCAGCATGGATCCCAGGGGTGGCTACACCTTC. Translated: CASSMDPRGGYTF.

At least ten counts were recorded for this clonotype. The chain has TRBV5-1 and TRBJ1-1; 8 bases line up with TRBD1. CDR1 is SGHRS, CDR2 YFSETQ, per germline. The CDR3 loop spans 15 amino acids. Germline trimming cut 0 bases from V and 7 bases from J; bases unmatched to any gene: 8. The CDR3 spells CASSLEGQGEDEAFF. CDR3 in DNA: TGCGCCAGCAGCTTGGAAGGACAGGGCGAGGATGAAGCTTTCTTT.

The chain links TRBV3-1 to TRBJ2-1; perhaps TRBD1 as D (6 bases). V lost 6 bases and J 4 bases, leaving 10 bases between the germline ends. The germline V gene encodes CDR1 LGHDT and CDR2 YNNKEL (reference sequence). The CDR3 is 13 residues long. The CDR3 loop is CASSTGRYNEQFF. CDR3 sequence (DNA): TGTGCCAGCAGTACAGGGAGATACAATGAGCAGTTCTTC.